Given below is one T cell receptor beta chain in context. Its cognate antigen is unknown. This entry is derived from a study of cytomegalovirus exposure and HLA in healthy donors. Overall study findings and caveats: A link between a missense DCLRE1C variant and TCR beta V- and J-gene trimming emerged from a later analysis. What TCR beta sequences reportedly achieved was accurate prediction of HLA-A and HLA-B alleles in most subjects.

Everyone who donated was a healthy bone marrow donor. The PCR ran on 60 Vbeta and 13 Jbeta primers. The protocol was immunoSEQ multiplex PCR, while the TCRdb copy is restricted to in-frame clones and leaves out a portion. Its listing shows 100,000 or so clones. The CDR3 has 14 amino acids. Trimming cost V 2 bases and J 1 base, with 5 bases left between them. Germline-derived CDR1 and CDR2 are MNHNY and SVGAGI (reference sequence). Specimen: PBMCs. The chain links TRBV6-6 to TRBJ2-2, with unresolved D. This TCR came from a woman aged 25-40 years in good health and CMV-seronegative. The CDR3 nucleotides read TGTGCCAGCAGTTACCCACAGAACACCGGGGAGCTGTTTTTT. Translation gives CASSYPQNTGELFF.